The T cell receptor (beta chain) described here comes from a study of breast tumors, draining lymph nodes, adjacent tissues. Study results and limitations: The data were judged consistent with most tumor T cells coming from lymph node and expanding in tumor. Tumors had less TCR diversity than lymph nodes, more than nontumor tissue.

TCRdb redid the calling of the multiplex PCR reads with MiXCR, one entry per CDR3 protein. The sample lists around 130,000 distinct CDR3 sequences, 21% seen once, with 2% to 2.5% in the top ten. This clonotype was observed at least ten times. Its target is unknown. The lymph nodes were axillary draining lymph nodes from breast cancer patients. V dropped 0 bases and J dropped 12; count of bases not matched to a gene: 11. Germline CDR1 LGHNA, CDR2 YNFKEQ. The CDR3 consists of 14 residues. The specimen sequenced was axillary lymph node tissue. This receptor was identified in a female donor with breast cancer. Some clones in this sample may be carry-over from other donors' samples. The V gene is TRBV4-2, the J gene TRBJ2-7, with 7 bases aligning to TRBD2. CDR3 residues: CASSQDRTSYIRYF. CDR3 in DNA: TGTGCCAGCAGCCAAGATCGGACTAGTTATATAAGGTACTTC.